A single sample gave rise to the 7 T cell receptor beta chains below, sequenced in a study of T-cell reconstitution after alpha-beta-depleted transplantation in children. During its preparation, the TCRbeta library received unique molecular identifiers. TCRdb recomputed calls from the PCR reads with MiXCR, one row per CDR3 protein. This table has about 640,000 distinct CDR3 sequences, roughly 13% appearing once. Sequences were derived from PBMCs, mostly from graft donor cells, sampled 360 days after TCRalphabeta/CD19-depleted stem cell transplant. Receptors originate from a male patient between 5 and 17 years old who had a stem cell transplant for acute myeloid leukemia, so the T cells may come from the graft donor.

This clonotype was seen only a few times. The chain is built from TRBV5-1 and TRBJ2-7; the match to TRBD2 covers 11 bases. CDR3 size: 18 residues. CDR1 and CDR2 from the germline V gene are SGHRS and YFSETQ. Trimming at V came to 0 bases and at J to 0 bases, leaving 8 bases not matched to a gene. CDR3 region: CASSLGRLAGTTSYEQYF. As DNA, the CDR3 is TGCGCCAGCAGCTTGGGTCGACTAGCGGGAACTACCTCCTACGAGCAGTACTTC.

The chain's CDR3 is CATSDSPRGAKGGTDTQYF. CDR3 coding DNA: TGTGCCACCAGTGATTCCCCGAGGGGGGCTAAAGGAGGCACAGATACGCAGTATTTT. This chain joins TRBV24-1 and TRBJ2-3; possibly TRBD1 or TRBD2 for D (6 bases each). V was pared by 2 bases and J by 1 base, with 21 bases between. The CDR3 contains 19 residues. CDR1 KGHDR and CDR2 SFDVKD come from the germline V gene.

The CDR3 reads CASTSQANTGELFF. The CDR3 DNA reads TGTGCCAGCACCTCCCAGGCGAACACCGGGGAGCTGTTTTTT. This chain connects TRBV6-1 to TRBJ2-2; no firm D call. The V and J ends lost 7 bases and 0 bases respectively, with 9 bases between them. Germline V gives CDR1 MNHNS, CDR2 SASEGT. The CDR3 totals 14 residues.

Many counts were recorded for this clonotype. V and J are TRBV15 and TRBJ2-5, with D perhaps TRBD2 (6 bases). The CDR3 has 15 residues. Germline V gene data show CDR1 as LNHNV and CDR2 as YYDKDF (reference sequence). The V gene lost 5 bases and the J gene lost 4 bases, with 17 bases spanning the gap. CDR3: CATSQRQDYLETQYF. The CDR3 DNA is TGTGCCACCAGCCAAAGGCAGGACTACCTAGAGACCCAGTACTTC.

The rearrangement joins TRBV4-3 to TRBJ2-3, with 16 nucleotides matching TRBD2. This CDR3 is built from 20 residues. Germline trimming cut 3 bases from V and 3 bases from J; bases unmatched to any gene: 12. In germline, CDR1 is LGHNA, CDR2 YSLEER. The CDR3 bases are TGCGCCAGCAGCCACGACATCCCGGGACTAGCGGGAGGGCCGACAGATACGCAGTATTTT. Its translation is CASSHDIPGLAGGPTDTQYF.

CDR3 nucleotides: TGTGCCAGCAGCTTAGGAGGGTCGCAGGGGGATCAGCCCCAGCATTTT. Translation: CASSLGGSQGDQPQHF. V gene TRBV7-9 combines with J gene TRBJ1-5; TRBD1 matches 7 bases. V shed 1 base, J shed 5 bases, and the junction held 8 bases outside the gene matches. CDR3 size: 16 residues. Germline CDR1 is SEHNR and CDR2 is FQNEAQ (reference sequence).

The CDR3 reads CAISDRRSSYNEQFF. The CDR3, as DNA: TGTGCCATCAGTGACCGTCGGAGCTCCTACAATGAGCAGTTCTTC. The rearrangement links TRBV10-3 to TRBJ2-1; no definite D call. This CDR3 has 15 residues. Deletions cut 3 bases from V and 0 bases from J, with 9 bases between. Germline-derived CDR1 and CDR2 are ENHRY and SYGVKD.